Each of the 23 T cell receptor beta chains below was sequenced from the same sample in a study of blood T cell repertoires in COVID-19. TCRdb's table, derived via immunoSEQ multiplex PCR, lists solely in-frame clones and lacks some. The table records about 170,000 clones, about 87% of them present only once. Sequenced sample: peripheral blood. The receptor set was obtained from a woman older than 75 with COVID-19, enrolled during active disease.

The gene calls are TRBV5-1 and TRBJ2-5; 7 bases fit TRBD1. Germline V CDR1 and CDR2: SGHRS, YFSETQ. The CDR3 runs 14 residues. Trimming cost V 7 bases and J 1 base; bases outside gene matches: 7. For the CDR3, the DNA is TGCGCCAGCCGGGACAGTGGATCCCAAGAGACCCAGTACTTC. Translation: CASRDSGSQETQYF. The variable domain in full, completed from reference TRBV5-1 and TRBJ2-5, reads KAGVTQTPRYLIKTRGQQVTLSCSPISGHRSVSWYQQTPGQGLQFLFEYFSETQRNKGNFPGRFSGRQFSNSRSEMNVSTLELGDSALYLCASRDSGSQETQYFGPGTRLLVL.

This clone appeared once. V is TRBV28 and J is TRBJ1-2, with D perhaps TRBD1 (5 bases). CDR3 length: 15 residues. V dropped 6 bases and J dropped 3 bases, with 17 bases sitting between them. Germline lookup yields CDR1 MDHEN and CDR2 SYDVKM. CDR3 bases: TGTGCCAGCAGCCTTCTTACACAGGCTTACTATGGCTACACCTTC. The encoded protein is CASSLLTQAYYGYTF.

The chain carries TRBV7-2 and TRBJ1-3, with 8 nucleotides matching TRBD1. V was pared by 4 bases and J by 3 bases, with 5 bases of the junction left unmatched. The length of the CDR3 is 15 residues. Per the germline V gene, CDR1 is SGHTA and CDR2 is FQGNSA. The CDR3 loop reads CASSSGTGFGNTIYF. In nucleotides, the CDR3 is TGTGCCAGCAGCTCAGGGACAGGCTTTGGAAACACCATATATTTT. The full variable domain, with the rest looked up from reference TRBV7-2 and TRBJ1-3, is GAGVSQSPSNKVTEKGKDVELRCDPISGHTALYWYRQSLGQGLEFLIYFQGNSAPDKSGLPSDRFSAERTGGSVSTLTIQRTQQEDSAVYLCASSSGTGFGNTIYFGEGSWLTVV.

V usage is TRBV9 and J usage is TRBJ2-1; 7 bases agree with TRBD2. This CDR3 region has 17 residues. CDR1 is SGDLS, CDR2 YYNGEE, per germline. V lost 0 bases to trimming and J lost 7 bases; unmatched junction nucleotides: 13. The CDR3 DNA reads as TGTGCCAGCAGCGTAGAATTTCGGGGCGGGAGTGTAAATGAGCAGTTCTTC. Translated: CASSVEFRGGSVNEQFF.

The chain uses TRBV28 and TRBJ1-1; D remains ambiguous. The CDR3 extends over 14 amino acids. Deletions cut 5 bases from V and 1 base from J, with 11 bases between. Germline V gives CDR1 MDHEN, CDR2 SYDVKM. CDR3 region: CASSLAPRNTEAFF. CDR3 nucleotide sequence: TGTGCCAGCAGTCTCGCCCCGCGGAACACTGAAGCTTTCTTT.

The gene calls are TRBV28 and TRBJ1-4; D is unclear. The CDR3 totals 14 residues. The V gene lost 1 base and the J gene lost 10 bases, with 13 bases spanning the gap. Germline CDR1 and CDR2: MDHEN and SYDVKM. The DNA for the CDR3 is TGTGCCAGCAGTTTATCGGATGAGACGGGAAAACTGTTTTTT. Its protein is CASSLSDETGKLFF.

This clone was detected only once. V is TRBV5-4 and J is TRBJ1-2; D is undetermined. CDR1 is SGHNT, CDR2 YYREEE, per germline (reference sequence). V was trimmed by 3 bases and J by 8 bases, leaving 11 bases between them. The CDR3 has 12 residues. CDR3 in amino acids: CASSWEHRGYTF. The CDR3 region has the DNA TGTGCCAGCAGCTGGGAGCATAGAGGCTACACCTTC.

Here the CDR3 reads CASSKDSGGQDTEAFF. The DNA for the CDR3 is TGTGCCAGCAGCAAAGATAGCGGAGGACAGGACACTGAAGCTTTCTTT. The chain carries TRBV21-1 and TRBJ1-1; TRBD1 was called by the table and not checked on the DNA. TRBV21-1 is listed as a pseudogene. The CDR3 has 16 amino acids.

V is TRBV5-1 and J is TRBJ1-1; 11 positions match TRBD1. The CDR3 is made up of 14 amino acids. V was pared by 3 bases and J by 4 bases, with 2 bases of the junction left unmatched. Germline V gene lookup returns CDR1 SGHRS and CDR2 YFSETQ. The DNA of the CDR3 is TGCGCCAGCAGCTCCGGGACAGGGGGCACTGAAGCTTTCTTT. Amino acids: CASSSGTGGTEAFF.

In regard to this clone: Different DNA sequences within this sample yield the same CDR3. The chain joins TRBV9 to TRBJ1-1; the D is unclear. With 2 bases removed from V and 0 bases from J, the gap between germline ends came to 5 bases. CDR1 and CDR2 from the germline V gene are SGDLS and YYNGEE. The CDR3 loop spans 13 amino acids. The CDR3 loop is CASSVAMNTEAFF. In DNA form, the CDR3 reads TGTGCCAGCAGCGTCGCGATGAACACTGAAGCTTTCTTT.

The J gene is TRBJ2-1, the V gene TRBV7-3, with TRBD2 identical over 10 bases. The germline V gene has CDR1 SGHTA and CDR2 FQGTGA. J was trimmed by 5 bases and V by 2 bases; bases with no gene match: 3. There are 15 residues in the CDR3. CDR3 residues: CASSLFLAGDNEQFF. CDR3 nucleotide sequence: TGTGCCAGCAGCTTATTCCTAGCGGGAGACAATGAGCAGTTCTTC.

The chain couples TRBV7-9 to TRBJ1-3; maybe TRBD1 (5 bases). The germline V and J ends were trimmed by 5 bases and 2 bases, with 7 bases remaining between them. Germline loops: CDR1 SEHNR, CDR2 FQNEAQ (reference sequence). This CDR3 is 13 amino acids long. Here the CDR3 reads CASSPGTGNTIYF. In nucleotides, the CDR3 is TGTGCCAGCAGCCCAGGGACTGGAAACACCATATATTTT.

This clone was seen a handful of times. The chain joins TRBV3-1 (or the pseudogene TRBV3-2) to TRBJ1-1; D may be TRBD1 (5 bases). CDR1 LGHDT and CDR2 YNNKEL come from the germline V gene (reference sequence). V dropped 5 bases and J dropped 4 bases, with 14 bases sitting between them. The CDR3 sequence is 14 residues long. The CDR3 loop is CASSLDQGSTEAFF. Written as DNA, the CDR3 is TGTGCCAGCAGCTTAGACCAGGGAAGCACTGAAGCTTTCTTT.

The chain uses TRBV28 and TRBJ1-1; tentative D call: TRBD1 (6 bases). The CDR3 spans 14 residues. CDR1 MDHEN and CDR2 SYDVKM come from the germline V gene. Trimming pared 2 bases from V and 1 base from J, leaving 8 bases between. The CDR3 DNA is TGTGCCAGCAGTTTAACAGGGAAGAACACTGAAGCTTTCTTT. It codes for CASSLTGKNTEAFF.

The chain employs TRBV7-2 and TRBJ2-3; no definite D call. CDR1 is SGHTA and CDR2 is FQGNSA in the germline V gene. The CDR3 spans 14 residues. Between the trimmed V and J ends, which lost 4 bases and 4 bases, there was a span of 12 bases. This CDR3 reads CASSSGFESDTQYF. The CDR3 DNA reads TGTGCCAGCAGCTCCGGGTTTGAATCAGATACGCAGTATTTT.

The rearrangement joins TRBV6-5 to TRBJ2-7, with D maybe TRBD2 (5 bases). The CDR3 covers 13 residues. The V end was cut by 2 bases, the J end by 4 bases, with 9 bases between. From germline, CDR1 is MNHEY and CDR2 SVGAGI. For the CDR3, the DNA is TGTGCCAGCAGTTACGATCGAGGGTACGAGCAGTACTTC. Its translation: CASSYDRGYEQYF.

Notes on this clone: One junction end disagrees with the germline gene, perhaps due to a read error. The chain joins TRBV9 to TRBJ2-5, with TRBD1 matching 9 bases. From germline, CDR1 is SGDLS and CDR2 YYNGEE. This CDR3 comprises 17 residues. The CDR3 reads CAGSATPGTGYLETQYF. The DNA for the CDR3 is TGTGCCGGCAGCGCCACCCCCGGGACAGGGTATCTGGAGACCCAGTACTTC.

This clone was seen just once. This chain links TRBV5-1 with TRBJ2-3; a possible D gene is TRBD1 (6 bases). The CDR3 length is 16 residues. V lost 4 bases and J lost 2, with 17 bases in between. Looked up from germline, CDR1 is SGHRS and CDR2 is YFSETQ. The DNA for the CDR3 is TGCGCCAGCAGCAGAGAGACAGGCAGTATCACAGATACGCAGTATTTT. Translation gives CASSRETGSITDTQYF.

The J gene is TRBJ1-2, the V gene TRBV10-3, with no clear D. Germline V gene lookup returns CDR1 ENHRY and CDR2 SYGVKD. This CDR3 is built from 13 residues. V was clipped by 10 bases and J by 0 bases, with 12 bases between them. In nucleotides, the CDR3 is TGTGCCACCCAGAACATAACTAACTATGGCTACACCTTC. Translated, it gives CATQNITNYGYTF.

The rearrangement links TRBV5-1 to TRBJ2-1; 7 positions agree with TRBD2. Germline V lookup: CDR1 SGHRS, CDR2 YFSETQ. V shed 6 bases, J shed 3 bases, and the junction held 9 bases outside the gene matches. This CDR3 has 15 residues. The CDR3 is CASKEGTNLYNEQFF. CDR3 sequence (DNA): TGCGCCAGCAAAGAGGGGACTAACCTCTACAATGAGCAGTTCTTC.

The chain couples TRBV9 to TRBJ2-2, with TRBD2 identical over 10 bases. V was clipped by 3 bases and J by 1 base; unmatched bases: 9. The germline gives CDR1 SGDLS, CDR2 YYNGEE. This CDR3 contains 18 residues. CDR3 DNA sequence: TGTGCCAGCAGCGGCCCACTAGCGGGGACTTTGAACACCGGGGAGCTGTTTTTT. Amino acid sequence: CASSGPLAGTLNTGELFF.

The chain couples TRBV7-8 to TRBJ2-2; 8 bases agree with TRBD1. This CDR3 has 16 amino acids. J lost 6 bases, V lost 2 bases, and 8 bases had no gene match. The germline V gene has CDR1 SGHVS and CDR2 FQNEAQ. The CDR3, as DNA: TGTGCCAGCAGCTTACCGGCAGGGGGCGCGTCCGGGGAGCTGTTTTTT. It encodes CASSLPAGGASGELFF.

The V and J genes are TRBV9 and TRBJ2-7; 13 nucleotides line up with TRBD2. The CDR3 has 14 amino acids. CDR1 is SGDLS, CDR2 YYNGEE, per germline. J gave up 3 bases and V 4 bases, and 1 base lay outside the gene matches. The DNA for the CDR3 is TGTGCCAGCAGCCGGACTAGCGGGAGCTACGAGCAGTACTTC. Translating gives CASSRTSGSYEQYF.